The 11 T cell receptor beta chains in this list originate from one sample, sequenced in a study of vaccination effects on CD4 cells after COVID-19. These receptors have no known antigen. ViraFEST assay sequencing came after antigen-specific CD4+ T cells were expanded with viral peptide pools. Subsequent to a culture period of roughly 11 days, CD4+ T cells were isolated. Subjects were given two BNT162b2 or mRNA-1273 vaccine doses. Produced via immunoSEQ multiplex PCR; TCRdb's table is partial and in-frame only. Of tens of thousands of clones listed, roughly three quarters are singletons. The sample in question was CD4+ T cells from PBMCs cultured with HCoV-229E spike peptides, obtained after COVID-19 vaccination. The source of these receptors is a human donor who received a COVID-19 vaccine.

The rearrangement joins TRBV2 to TRBJ1-1; no clear D. Trimming left V 8 bases short and J 0 bases short, with 22 bases between. Germline lookup yields CDR1 SNHLY and CDR2 FYNNEI. There are 17 residues in the CDR3. The CDR3 loop is CASQPPGLGILNTEAFF. CDR3 nucleotide sequence: TGTGCCAGCCAACCACCCGGGTTGGGGATCTTGAACACTGAAGCTTTCTTT.

The rearrangement joins TRBV9 to TRBJ2-1, with a tentative D call TRBD2 (7 bases). The CDR3 has 16 amino acids. Trimming shortened V by 2 bases and J by 2 bases, and 14 bases separated the two germline ends. CDR1 SGDLS and CDR2 YYNGEE come from the germline V gene. CDR3 sequence: CASSVGAAGAYNEQFF. CDR3 in DNA: TGTGCCAGCAGCGTGGGGGCGGCGGGAGCCTACAATGAGCAGTTCTTC. Full variable domain (missing parts from reference TRBV9 and TRBJ2-1): DSGVTQTPKHLITATGQRVTLRCSPRSGDLSVYWYQQSLDQGLQFLIQYYNGEERAKGNILERFSAQQFPDLHSELNLSSLELGDSALYFCASSVGAAGAYNEQFFGPGTRLTVL.

V gene TRBV18 combines with J gene TRBJ1-4; 10 nucleotides align to TRBD1. This CDR3 is 16 amino acids long. Germline V gene data show CDR1 as KGHSH and CDR2 as LQKENI. V lost 4 bases and J lost 5; bases outside the gene matches: 7. CDR3 protein: CASSRRTGGNNEKLFF. The CDR3 coding sequence is TGTGCCAGCTCACGACGGACAGGGGGTAACAATGAAAAACTGTTTTTT.

This rearrangement joins TRBV4-1 to TRBJ2-1; no firm D call. The V end was cut by 3 bases, the J end by 8 bases, with 14 bases between. From germline, CDR1 is MGHRA and CDR2 YSYEKL. This CDR3 region has 14 residues. The CDR3 bases are TGCGCCAGCAGCCACTATTCGTCTCAATATGAGCAGTTCTTC. Protein: CASSHYSSQYEQFF.

The chain recombines TRBV7-9 with TRBJ2-1, with D maybe TRBD1 (5 bases). Germline lookup yields CDR1 SEHNR and CDR2 FQNEAQ (reference sequence). The CDR3 is 13 amino acids. The V end was cut by 8 bases, the J end by 6 bases, with 14 bases between. In DNA, the CDR3 is TGTGCCAGCGGAAAAGACAGCTCCAATGAGCAGTTCTTC. Amino acids: CASGKDSSNEQFF.

The genes are TRBV3-1 (or the pseudogene TRBV3-2) and TRBJ1-5, with 9 nucleotides matching TRBD1. J gave up 7 bases and V 6 bases, and 10 bases lay outside the gene matches. The CDR3 contains 15 residues. CDR1 and CDR2 from the germline V gene are LGHDT and YNNKEL (reference sequence). The CDR3 is CASSHHPGQGQPQHF. CDR3 DNA sequence: TGTGCCAGCAGTCACCACCCGGGACAGGGACAGCCCCAGCATTTT.

The chain combines TRBV25-1 with TRBJ2-2, with TRBD2 as a possible D gene (5 bases). The germline V and J ends were trimmed by 7 bases and 7 bases, with 16 bases remaining between them. CDR3 length: 14 amino acids. The germline V gene encodes CDR1 MGHDK and CDR2 SYGVNS. CDR3 coding DNA: TGTGCCAGCACTCCCCCGGGGAGAGGCGGGGAGCTGTTTTTT. Translation: CASTPPGRGGELFF.

This clone has just a few counts. The chain is built from TRBV18 and TRBJ2-4; D gene ambiguous. The CDR3 runs to 13 residues. With 4 bases removed from V and 3 bases from J, the gap between germline ends came to 7 bases. CDR1 and CDR2 from the germline V gene are KGHSH and LQKENI. CDR3: CASSRIDKNIQYF. For the CDR3, the DNA is TGTGCCAGCTCACGCATTGACAAAAACATTCAGTACTTC. The variable domain in full, with the rest retrieved from reference TRBV18 and TRBJ2-4, is NAGVMQNPRHLVRRRGQEARLRCSPMKGHSHVYWYRQLPEEGLKFMVYLQKENIIDESGMPKERFSAEFPKEGPSILRIQQVVRGDSAAYFCASSRIDKNIQYFGAGTRLSVL.

In nucleotides, the CDR3 is TGTGCCAGCAGCAAAGTCGACAGGCGTCTCTATGGCTACACCTTC. Its protein product is CASSKVDRRLYGYTF. V is TRBV21-1 and J is TRBJ1-2; the table gives TRBD1 as D, unverified against the DNA. TRBV21-1 is a documented pseudogene. The CDR3 length is 15 residues.

The rearrangement links TRBV7-9 to TRBJ1-1, with D unclear. This CDR3 has 14 residues. Germline V gene data show CDR1 as SEHNR and CDR2 as FQNEAQ (reference sequence). Trimming pared 2 bases from V and 3 bases from J, leaving 10 bases between. The CDR3 nucleotides read TGTGCCAGCAGCTTACTTGGGCAGTACACTGAAGCTTTCTTT. Encoded protein: CASSLLGQYTEAFF.

CDR3 loop: CASRLQGKYEQYF. DNA for the CDR3: TGTGCCAGCAGGCTACAGGGGAAATACGAGCAGTACTTC. The chain uses TRBV12-3 or TRBV12-4 and TRBJ2-7, with 7 bases matching TRBD1. Trimming at V came to 6 bases and at J to 4 bases, leaving 6 bases not matched to a gene. The CDR3 runs to 13 residues.